The 20 T cell receptor beta chains below all came from one sample that was sequenced in a study of blood T cell repertoires in COVID-19. Sequencing used immunoSEQ multiplex PCR; TCRdb keeps in-frame clones, though not all of them. In the table there are around 300,000 clones, 88% of which are singletons. The sequencing sample was made of peripheral blood. These receptors all come from a woman in her thirties with COVID-19, enrolled during active disease.

The chain employs TRBV5-6 and TRBJ2-7; maybe TRBD1 (6 bases). V was cut by 1 base and J by 4 bases, with 12 bases left in between. This CDR3 spans 14 amino acids. The germline gives CDR1 SGHDT, CDR2 YYEEEE. The CDR3: CASSLTHRVYEQYV. The CDR3 coding sequence is TGTGCCAGCAGCTTGACCCACAGGGTGTACGAGCAGTACGTC.

The chain employs TRBV6-5 and TRBJ1-2, with D possibly matching TRBD1 (6 bases). The CDR3 contains 13 residues. V was cut by 7 bases and J by 1 base, with 10 bases left in between. Germline-derived CDR1 and CDR2 are MNHEY and SVGAGI. CDR3 DNA: TGTGCCAGCATCCAGGACAGTAACTATGGCTACACCTTC. Amino acids: CASIQDSNYGYTF.

This clone appeared many times. V is TRBV6-1 and J is TRBJ2-1, with a possible D match to TRBD1 (7 bases). Per the germline V gene, CDR1 is MNHNS and CDR2 is SASEGT. The V gene lost 1 base and the J gene lost 7 bases, with 14 bases spanning the gap. This CDR3 contains 15 residues. The CDR3 is CASSEEEGAPNEQFF. The CDR3 region has the DNA TGTGCCAGCAGTGAAGAGGAGGGGGCACCTAATGAGCAGTTCTTC.

The chain has TRBV28 and TRBJ1-5, with D possibly TRBD1 on 6 matching bases. V lost 2 bases to trimming and J lost 3 bases, with 17 bases between them. Germline CDR1 MDHEN, CDR2 SYDVKM. The CDR3 sequence is 17 residues long. The CDR3 here is CASSLIPQGLFNQPQHF. CDR3 sequence (DNA): TGTGCCAGCAGTTTAATCCCACAGGGATTATTCAATCAGCCCCAGCATTTT.

The V gene is TRBV6-6, the J gene TRBJ2-1; TRBD2 matches at 9 bases. Trimming at V came to 4 bases and at J to 8 bases, leaving 9 bases not matched to a gene. The CDR3 totals 15 residues. Germline CDR1 and CDR2: MNHNY and SVGAGI (reference sequence). CDR3 DNA sequence: TGTGCCAGCAGTTTTAGCGGGGGCGCCAGGGATGAGCAGTTCTTC. The encoded protein is CASSFSGGARDEQFF.

V usage is TRBV4-1 and J usage is TRBJ1-1; 7 bases are shared with TRBD1. This CDR3 region has 14 residues. Losses at the gene ends were 4 bases for V and 8 bases for J; bases not matched to a gene: 10. CDR1 is MGHRA, CDR2 YSYEKL, per germline. The CDR3 protein is CASSRRQGIVEAFF. CDR3 in DNA: TGCGCCAGCAGCCGGAGACAGGGTATAGTAGAAGCTTTCTTT.

The chain employs TRBV5-1 and TRBJ1-5; D may be TRBD1 (5 bases). Germline lookup yields CDR1 SGHRS and CDR2 YFSETQ. The CDR3 is 14 residues long. Trimming took 0 bases from V and 3 from J, leaving 7 bases between them. This CDR3 is CASSLAGSNQPQHF. CDR3 coding DNA: TGCGCCAGCAGCTTGGCAGGGTCCAATCAGCCCCAGCATTTT.

Concerning this clone itself: Other DNA sequences in the sample encode the same CDR3. V is TRBV11-1 and J is TRBJ2-2, with 7 bases matching TRBD2. CDR3 length: 15 amino acids. The J segment lost 0 bases and the V segment lost 10 bases, leaving 8 bases of the junction unmatched. The V gene's germline CDR1 is SGHAT and CDR2 FQDESV (reference sequence). The CDR3 loop is CAISGRGANTGELFF. Written as DNA, the CDR3 is TGTGCCATATCGGGTCGGGGGGCGAACACCGGGGAGCTGTTTTTT. Full variable domain (rest looked up from reference TRBV11-1 and TRBJ2-2): EAEVAQSPRYKITEKSQAVAFWCDPISGHATLYWYRQILGQGPELLVQFQDESVVDDSQLPKDRFSAERLKGVDSTLKIQPAELGDSAMYLCAISGRGANTGELFFGEGSRLTVL.

The chain carries TRBV5-5 and TRBJ1-6; the D is unclear. V was clipped by 6 bases and J by 0 bases, with 10 bases between them. Germline V gene sequence: CDR1 SGHKS, CDR2 YYEKEE (reference sequence). CDR3 size: 15 residues. The CDR3 coding sequence is TGTGCCAGCATCGGCCGGAGCTCCTATAATTCACCCCTCCACTTT. The encoded protein is CASIGRSSYNSPLHF.

The chain couples TRBV19 to TRBJ1-2, with D possibly being TRBD1 (6 bases). This CDR3 spans 17 amino acids. Per the germline V gene, CDR1 is LNHDA and CDR2 is SQIVND (reference sequence). V dropped 7 bases and J dropped 4 bases, with 25 bases sitting between them. Here the CDR3 DNA reads TGTGCCAGTACCTACGATGGGGGCAGGGAAAAGGGCTATGGCTACACCTTC. It is translated as CASTYDGGREKGYGYTF.

The rearrangement joins TRBV7-9 to TRBJ2-1; maybe TRBD2 (5 bases). Germline V lookup: CDR1 SEHNR, CDR2 FQNEAQ (reference sequence). The CDR3 covers 15 residues. Deletions cut 5 bases from V and 5 bases from J, with 16 bases between. In DNA form, the CDR3 reads TGTGCCAGCAGCCATCAACCCCTGGGAGACAATGAGCAGTTCTTC. It codes for CASSHQPLGDNEQFF.

The CDR3 spells CASSPAGQDGYTF. CDR3 bases: TGTGCCAGCTCACCGGCGGGGCAAGATGGCTACACCTTC. This sequence joins TRBV18 and TRBJ1-2; a possible D gene is TRBD1 (5 bases). The CDR3 loop spans 13 amino acids. CDR1 is KGHSH, CDR2 LQKENI, per germline. Trimming cost V 3 bases and J 6 bases, with 11 bases left between them.

The rearrangement links TRBV6-1 to TRBJ2-4; no clear D. The CDR3 covers 17 residues. The V gene lost 2 bases and the J gene lost 2 bases, with 16 bases spanning the gap. In germline, CDR1 is MNHNS, CDR2 SASEGT. The CDR3 bases are TGTGCCAGCAGTGAACTAACCCTGTATGTGCCCAAAAACATTCAGTACTTC. Residues: CASSELTLYVPKNIQYF.

The chain links TRBV10-3 to TRBJ1-2; 7 bases align to TRBD1. This CDR3 contains 16 residues. Germline CDR1 and CDR2: ENHRY and SYGVKD. J was trimmed by 0 bases and V by 4 bases; bases with no gene match: 8. DNA for the CDR3: TGTGCCATCAGTGGCCCCACAGGGGACGCTAACTATGGCTACACCTTC. Translated, it gives CAISGPTGDANYGYTF.

V and J are TRBV3-1 (or the pseudogene TRBV3-2) and TRBJ2-5; 8 bases are a match to TRBD1. Per the germline V gene, CDR1 is LGHDT and CDR2 is YNNKEL (reference sequence). Trimming cost V 10 bases and J 5 bases; bases outside gene matches: 21. The CDR3 has 17 residues. The CDR3 sequence: CATRDATGTGDWETQYF. As DNA, the CDR3 is TGTGCCACCAGAGATGCTACCGGGACAGGTGATTGGGAGACCCAGTACTTC.

This clone has just one count. The J gene is TRBJ1-2, the V gene TRBV5-4; D uncertain. The CDR3 spans 15 residues. Germline V gives CDR1 SGHNT, CDR2 YYREEE (reference sequence). Trimming stripped 0 bases from V and 3 bases from J, with 12 bases between. CDR3 DNA sequence: TGTGCCAGCAGCTTGGAGGCAGGCCAGGACTATGGCTACACCTTC. Its protein is CASSLEAGQDYGYTF. Filled out from reference TRBV5-4 and TRBJ1-2, the complete variable domain reads ETGVTQSPTHLIKTRGQQVTLRCSSQSGHNTVSWYQQALGQGPQFIFQYYREEENGRGNFPPRFSGLQFPNYSSELNVNALELDDSALYLCASSLEAGQDYGYTFGSGTRLTVV.

This clone appeared a single time. The J gene is TRBJ1-2, the V gene TRBV27, with D tentatively TRBD1 (5 bases). The CDR3 has 15 residues. With 5 bases removed from V and 4 bases from J, the gap between germline ends came to 17 bases. Germline CDR1 reads MNHEY; CDR2 reads SMNVEV (reference sequence). This CDR3 is CASSLQQGSSYGYTF. The CDR3 nucleotides are TGTGCCAGCAGTCTACAGCAGGGTTCTTCCTATGGCTACACCTTC.

The chain recombines TRBV28 with TRBJ2-2; no firm D call. V lost 8 bases to trimming and J lost 5 bases, with 12 bases between them. The germline CDR1 and CDR2 sequences are MDHEN and SYDVKM. The CDR3 runs to 13 residues. Here the CDR3 reads CASGRSGTGELFF. The CDR3 DNA reads TGTGCCAGCGGAAGGTCAGGAACCGGGGAGCTGTTTTTT.

This chain uses TRBV7-2 with TRBJ1-1; the D is unclear. The germline V gene encodes CDR1 SGHTA and CDR2 FQGNSA. The CDR3 consists of 15 residues. V lost 1 base, J lost 1 base, and 10 bases lay in between. The CDR3 sequence is CASSLESGRNTEAFF. CDR3 nucleotide sequence: TGTGCCAGCAGCTTAGAATCCGGGAGGAACACTGAAGCTTTCTTT.

The genes are TRBV13 and TRBJ2-5; 8 nucleotides match TRBD2. The CDR3 sequence is 15 residues long. Looked up from germline, CDR1 is PRHDT and CDR2 is FYEKMQ (reference sequence). V was clipped by 2 bases and J by 6 bases; unmatched bases: 8. DNA for the CDR3: TGTGCCAGCAGCTTACGGGGGGGAGCCGGACAGACCCAGTACTTC. Its translation: CASSLRGGAGQTQYF.